This entry lists 8 T cell receptor beta chains sequenced from one sample in a study of regulatory T cells in long-lasting Graves disease. Regarding time point: persistent/refractory GD, antithyroid drugs over 5 years with positive TRAb. RNA isolated from PBMCs was used to make the TCR library. Arm-PCR of CDR3 regions and iRepertoire HTBI primers were the basis on which TCR beta libraries were built. In TCRdb, the multiplex PCR reads were re-called with MiXCR into one record per CDR3 protein. The repertoire has about 660,000 distinct CDR3 sequences, about 32% of them found once; the top ten carry roughly 46%. The sequences come from peripheral blood mononuclear cells (PBMCs), collected when the disease was refractory, from a patient treated with antithyroid drugs. Receptors were obtained from a female donor with Graves disease.

The sample holds a few counts of this clonotype. The V call is TRBV28, the J call TRBJ1-1; no clear D. Germline V gene lookup returns CDR1 MDHEN and CDR2 SYDVKM. The length of the CDR3 is 12 residues. Trimming removed 3 bases at V and 13 bases at J, with 15 bases between. The CDR3 here is CASSFTGRFGFF. The CDR3 DNA is TGTGCCAGCAGTTTTACGGGGAGATTCGGTTTCTTT.

There are a few counts of this clonotype. This chain links TRBV2 with TRBJ2-6; 9 bases agree with TRBD1. The V gene end was trimmed by 5 bases and the J gene end by 0 bases; junction bases not matched to a gene: 5. Per the germline V gene, CDR1 is SNHLY and CDR2 is FYNNEI. This CDR3 region has 17 residues. CDR3 nucleotides: TGTGCCAGCAGTAGGGACAGGGAGAGCTCTGGGGCCAACGTCCTGACTTTC. Translated: CASSRDRESSGANVLTF.

As for this clonotype: A much bigger clone sits one base away, suggesting this may be a read error. V and J are TRBV11-2 and TRBJ1-5; weak D call: TRBD1 (6 bases). Per the germline V gene, CDR1 is SGHAT and CDR2 is FQNNGV. The CDR3 runs 12 residues. V lost 5 bases to trimming and J lost 6 bases, with 8 bases between them. This CDR3 reads CASSQGTQPQHF. DNA for the CDR3: TGTGCCAGCAGCCAGGGGACTCAGCCCCAGCATTTT. The full variable domain, in which reference TRBV11-2 and TRBJ1-5 provide the parts outside the CDR3, is EAGVAQSPRYKIIEKRQSVAFWCNPISGHATLYWYQQILGQGPKLLIQFQNNGVVDDSQLPKDRFSAERLKGVDSTLKIQPAKLEDSAVYLCASSQGTQPQHFGDGTRLSIL.

The chain uses TRBV7-9 and TRBJ1-1; TRBD1 aligns across 11 bases. Per germline, CDR1 SEHNR and CDR2 FQNEAQ (reference sequence). The trim removed 5 bases at V and 10 bases at J, leaving 3 bases unmatched. CDR3 length equals 12 residues. The DNA for the CDR3 is TGTGCCAGCAGCGGGACAGGGGGTATAGCTTTCTTT. This translates into CASSGTGGIAFF.

The chain employs TRBV5-8 and TRBJ2-1, with 9 nucleotides matching TRBD1. The ends lost 4 bases at V and 6 bases at J; junction bases unmatched: 14. Germline V gene data show CDR1 as SGHTS and CDR2 as YDEGEE. The CDR3 is 17 residues long. CDR3 protein: CASSHFPSGTGLNEQFF. The CDR3 nucleotides read TGTGCCAGCAGCCACTTTCCATCCGGGACAGGGCTCAATGAGCAGTTCTTC.

This clonotype was detected a few times. The chain carries TRBV7-9 and TRBJ2-7; TRBD1 is a possible D gene (7 bases). The V end was cut by 5 bases, the J end by 2 bases, with 13 bases between. The CDR3 extends over 14 amino acids. Germline V gene sequence: CDR1 SEHNR, CDR2 FQNEAQ (reference sequence). CDR3 protein: CASSPQGGAYEQYF. As DNA, the CDR3 is TGTGCCAGCAGCCCCCAGGGGGGCGCCTACGAGCAGTACTTC.

The rearrangement joins TRBV5-1 to TRBJ1-1; TRBD1 might be the D (5 bases). V was shortened by 4 bases and J by 4 bases, with 17 bases between the two germline ends. Per the germline V gene, CDR1 is SGHRS and CDR2 is YFSETQ. The CDR3 runs to 15 residues. The CDR3 spells CASSALGDVATEAFF. The CDR3 DNA follows: TGCGCCAGCAGCGCGCTCGGGGACGTGGCCACTGAAGCTTTCTTT.

CDR3 residues: CSVGRGTGELFF. CDR3 DNA sequence: TGCAGTGTTGGGAGGGGGACCGGGGAGCTGTTTTTT. This chain uses TRBV20-1 with TRBJ2-2; tentatively, D is TRBD2 (7 bases). The CDR3 spans 12 residues. V was cut by 7 bases and J by 5 bases, with 11 bases left in between. Germline V gene data show CDR1 as DFQATT and CDR2 as SNEGSKA (reference sequence).